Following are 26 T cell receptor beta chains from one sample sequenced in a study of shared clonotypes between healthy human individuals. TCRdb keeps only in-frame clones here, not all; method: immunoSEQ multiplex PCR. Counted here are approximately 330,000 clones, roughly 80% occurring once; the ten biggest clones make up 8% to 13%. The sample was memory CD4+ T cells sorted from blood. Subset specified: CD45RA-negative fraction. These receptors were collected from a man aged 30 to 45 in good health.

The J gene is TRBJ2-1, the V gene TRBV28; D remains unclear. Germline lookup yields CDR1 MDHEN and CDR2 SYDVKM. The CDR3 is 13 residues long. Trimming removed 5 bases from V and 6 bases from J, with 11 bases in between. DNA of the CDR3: TGTGCCAGCAGTCCAGCCCACCTCAATGAGCAGTTCTTC. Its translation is CASSPAHLNEQFF.

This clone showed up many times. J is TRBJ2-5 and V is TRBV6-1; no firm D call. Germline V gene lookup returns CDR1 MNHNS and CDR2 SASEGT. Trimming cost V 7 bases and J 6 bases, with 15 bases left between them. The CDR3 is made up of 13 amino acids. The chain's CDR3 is CASTRIEAKTQYF. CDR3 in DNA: TGTGCCAGCACCCGGATTGAAGCTAAGACCCAGTACTTC.

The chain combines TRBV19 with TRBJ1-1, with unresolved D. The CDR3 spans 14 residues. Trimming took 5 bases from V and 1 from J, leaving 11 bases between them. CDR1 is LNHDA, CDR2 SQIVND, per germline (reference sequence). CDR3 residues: CASSHRAENTEAFF. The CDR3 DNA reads TGTGCCAGTAGTCATCGCGCGGAGAACACTGAAGCTTTCTTT.

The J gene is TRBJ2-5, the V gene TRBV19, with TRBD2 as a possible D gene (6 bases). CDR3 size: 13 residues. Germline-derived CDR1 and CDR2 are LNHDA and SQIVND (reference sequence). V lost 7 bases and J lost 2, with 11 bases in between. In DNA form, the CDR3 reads TGTGCCAGTAAGGAGGGGTGGCAAGAGACCCAGTACTTC. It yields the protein CASKEGWQETQYF.

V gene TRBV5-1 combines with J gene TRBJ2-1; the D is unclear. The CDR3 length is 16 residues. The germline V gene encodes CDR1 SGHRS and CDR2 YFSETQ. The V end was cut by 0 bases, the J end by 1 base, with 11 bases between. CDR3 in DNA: TGCGCCAGCAGCTTGGGGCCCGAGCCTTCCTACAATGAGCAGTTCTTC. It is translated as CASSLGPEPSYNEQFF.

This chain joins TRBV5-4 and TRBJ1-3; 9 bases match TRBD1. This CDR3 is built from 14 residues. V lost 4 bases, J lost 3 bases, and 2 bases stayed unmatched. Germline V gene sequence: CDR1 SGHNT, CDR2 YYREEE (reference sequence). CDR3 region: CASSRDRDGNTIYF. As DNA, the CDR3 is TGTGCCAGCAGCCGGGACAGGGATGGAAACACCATATATTTT. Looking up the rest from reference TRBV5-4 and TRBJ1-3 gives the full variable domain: ETGVTQSPTHLIKTRGQQVTLRCSSQSGHNTVSWYQQALGQGPQFIFQYYREEENGRGNFPPRFSGLQFPNYSSELNVNALELDDSALYLCASSRDRDGNTIYFGEGSWLTVV.

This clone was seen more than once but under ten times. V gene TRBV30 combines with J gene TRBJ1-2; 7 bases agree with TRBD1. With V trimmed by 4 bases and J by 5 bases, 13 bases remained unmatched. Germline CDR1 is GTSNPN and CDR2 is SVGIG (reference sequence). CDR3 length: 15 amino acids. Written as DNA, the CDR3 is TGTGCCTGGACCTCGGAGGGGGCGGTAGTTTATGGCTACACCTTC. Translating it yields CAWTSEGAVVYGYTF.

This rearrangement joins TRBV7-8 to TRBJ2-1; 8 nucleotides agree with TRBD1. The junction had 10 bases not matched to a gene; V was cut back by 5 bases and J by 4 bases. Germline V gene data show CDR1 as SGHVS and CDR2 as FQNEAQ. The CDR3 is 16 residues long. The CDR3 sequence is CASSVSGGRGYNEQFF. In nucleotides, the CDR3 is TGTGCCAGCAGCGTTTCAGGGGGCAGGGGGTACAATGAGCAGTTCTTC.

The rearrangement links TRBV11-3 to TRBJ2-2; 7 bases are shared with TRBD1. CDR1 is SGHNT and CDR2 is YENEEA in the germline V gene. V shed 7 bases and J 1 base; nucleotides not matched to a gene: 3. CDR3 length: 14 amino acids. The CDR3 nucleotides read TGTGCCAGCAAAGGGGGCTGGAACACCGGGGAGCTGTTTTTT. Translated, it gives CASKGGWNTGELFF.

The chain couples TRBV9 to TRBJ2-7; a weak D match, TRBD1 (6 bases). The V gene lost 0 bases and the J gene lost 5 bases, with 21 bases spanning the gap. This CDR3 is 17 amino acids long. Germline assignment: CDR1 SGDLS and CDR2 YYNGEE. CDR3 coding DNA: TGTGCCAGCAGCGTAGGGGGAAGGGCAGGGGTAGGCAACGAGCAGTACTTC. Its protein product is CASSVGGRAGVGNEQYF.

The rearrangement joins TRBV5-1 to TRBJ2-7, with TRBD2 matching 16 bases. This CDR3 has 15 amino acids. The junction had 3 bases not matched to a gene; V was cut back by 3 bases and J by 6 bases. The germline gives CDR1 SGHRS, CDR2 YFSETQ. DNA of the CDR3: TGCGCCAGCAGCTGGGGACTAGCGGGAGGGGTCGAGCAGTACTTC. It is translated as CASSWGLAGGVEQYF.

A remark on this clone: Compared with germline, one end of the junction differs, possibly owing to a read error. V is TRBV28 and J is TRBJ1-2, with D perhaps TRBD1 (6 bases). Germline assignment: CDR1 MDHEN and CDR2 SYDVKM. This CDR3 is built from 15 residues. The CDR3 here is CASSLWDKRHYGYTF. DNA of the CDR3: TGTGCCAGCAGTCTATGGGACAAGAGGCACTATGGCTACACCTTC.

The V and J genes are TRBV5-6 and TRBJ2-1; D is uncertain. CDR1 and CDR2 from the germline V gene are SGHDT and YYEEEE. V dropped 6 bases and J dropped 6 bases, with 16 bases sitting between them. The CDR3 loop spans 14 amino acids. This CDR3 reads CASTRVAGVNEQFF. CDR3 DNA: TGTGCCAGCACCCGGGTGGCTGGCGTCAATGAGCAGTTCTTC.

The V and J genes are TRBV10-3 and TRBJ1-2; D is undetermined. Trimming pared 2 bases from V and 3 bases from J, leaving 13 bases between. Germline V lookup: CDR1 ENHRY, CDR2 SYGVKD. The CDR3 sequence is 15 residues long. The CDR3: CAISEGSPLYYGYTF. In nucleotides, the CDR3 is TGTGCCATCAGTGAGGGCAGCCCGCTTTACTATGGCTACACCTTC.

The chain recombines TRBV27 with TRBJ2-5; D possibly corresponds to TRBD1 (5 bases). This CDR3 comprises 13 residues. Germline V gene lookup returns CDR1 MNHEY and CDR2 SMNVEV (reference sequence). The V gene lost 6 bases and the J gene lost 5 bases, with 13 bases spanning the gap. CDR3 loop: CASRRGPVETQYF. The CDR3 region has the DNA TGTGCCAGCAGAAGGGGTCCCGTGGAGACCCAGTACTTC.

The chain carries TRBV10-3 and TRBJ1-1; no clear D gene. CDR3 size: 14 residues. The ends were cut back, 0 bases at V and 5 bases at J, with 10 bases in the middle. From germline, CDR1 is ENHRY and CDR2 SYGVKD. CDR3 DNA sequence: TGTGCCATCAGTGAGTCGACAAGGGAGACTGAAGCTTTCTTT. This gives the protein CAISESTRETEAFF.

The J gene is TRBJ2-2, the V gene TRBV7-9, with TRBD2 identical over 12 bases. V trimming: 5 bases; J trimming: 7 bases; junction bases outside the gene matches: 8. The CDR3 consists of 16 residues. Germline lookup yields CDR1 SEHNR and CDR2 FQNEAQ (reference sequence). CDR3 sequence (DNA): TGTGCCAGCAGCCCCCGGACTAGCGGGACCTACGGGGAGCTGTTTTTT. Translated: CASSPRTSGTYGELFF.

CDR3 amino acids: CASSRDYHSGNTIYF. CDR3 in DNA: TGCGCCAGCAGCCGAGATTACCACTCTGGAAACACCATATATTTT. The chain carries TRBV4-3 and TRBJ1-3; no firm D call. The CDR3 loop spans 15 amino acids. Between the trimmed V and J ends, which lost 4 bases and 0 bases, there was a span of 10 bases. Germline loops: CDR1 LGHNA, CDR2 YSLEER.

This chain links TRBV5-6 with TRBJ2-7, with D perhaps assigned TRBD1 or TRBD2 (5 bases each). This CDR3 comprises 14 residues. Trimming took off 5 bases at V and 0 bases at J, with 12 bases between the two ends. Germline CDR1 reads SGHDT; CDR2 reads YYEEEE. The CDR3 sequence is CASSTGTASYEQYF. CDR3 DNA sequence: TGTGCCAGCAGTACCGGGACGGCCTCCTACGAGCAGTACTTC.

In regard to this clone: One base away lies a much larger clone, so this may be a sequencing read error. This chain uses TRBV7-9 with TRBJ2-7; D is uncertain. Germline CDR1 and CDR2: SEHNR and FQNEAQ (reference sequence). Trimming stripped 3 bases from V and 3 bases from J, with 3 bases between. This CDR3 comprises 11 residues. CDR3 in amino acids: CASSFNYEQYF. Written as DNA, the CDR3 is TGTGCCAGCAGCTTCAACTACGAGCAGTACTTC.

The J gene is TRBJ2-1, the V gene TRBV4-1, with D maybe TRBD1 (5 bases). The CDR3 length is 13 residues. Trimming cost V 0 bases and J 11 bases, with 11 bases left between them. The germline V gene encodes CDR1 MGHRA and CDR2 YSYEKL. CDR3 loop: CASSQEWLGQQFF. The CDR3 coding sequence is TGCGCCAGCAGCCAAGAATGGTTGGGGCAGCAGTTCTTC.

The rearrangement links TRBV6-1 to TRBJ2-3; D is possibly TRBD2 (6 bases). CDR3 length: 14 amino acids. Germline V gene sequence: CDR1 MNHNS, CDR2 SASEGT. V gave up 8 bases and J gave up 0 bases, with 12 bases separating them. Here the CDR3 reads CASVRGLSTDTQYF. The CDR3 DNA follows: TGTGCCAGCGTTAGGGGACTTAGCACAGATACGCAGTATTTT.

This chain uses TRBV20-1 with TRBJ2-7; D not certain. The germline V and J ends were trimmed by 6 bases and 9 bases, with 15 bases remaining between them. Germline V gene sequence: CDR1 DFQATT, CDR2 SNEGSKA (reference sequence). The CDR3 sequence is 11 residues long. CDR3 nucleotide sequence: TGCAGTGCCCCAGCAGACCCGAGGCAGTACTTC. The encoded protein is CSAPADPRQYF.

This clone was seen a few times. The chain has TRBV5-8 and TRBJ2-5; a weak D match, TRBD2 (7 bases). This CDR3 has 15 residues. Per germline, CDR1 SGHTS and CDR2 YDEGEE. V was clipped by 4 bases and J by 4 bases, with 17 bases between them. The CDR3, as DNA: TGTGCCAGCAGCCGGGGGGCCCTCCAGGCAGAGACCCAGTACTTC. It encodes CASSRGALQAETQYF.

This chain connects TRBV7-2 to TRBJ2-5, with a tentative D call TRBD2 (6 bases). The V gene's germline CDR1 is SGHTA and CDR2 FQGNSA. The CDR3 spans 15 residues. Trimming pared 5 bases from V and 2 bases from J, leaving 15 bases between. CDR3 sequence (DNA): TGTGCCAGCAGCCCGGGGGTCGGACTACAAGAGACCCAGTACTTC. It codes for CASSPGVGLQETQYF.

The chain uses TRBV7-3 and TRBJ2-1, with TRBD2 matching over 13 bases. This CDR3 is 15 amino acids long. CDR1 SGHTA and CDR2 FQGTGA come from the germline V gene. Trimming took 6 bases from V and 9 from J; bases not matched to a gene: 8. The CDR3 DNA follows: TGTGCCAGCAGGTCTCAACTAGCGGGAGGGGGTGAGCAGTTCTTC. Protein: CASRSQLAGGGEQFF.